Shown below are 20 T cell receptor beta chains from a single sample sequenced in a study of neoadjuvant anti-PD-1 for oral cavity cancer. The time point was: after neoadjuvant nivolumab, at surgical resection. The table came from immunoSEQ multiplex PCR; TCRdb's copy has only in-frame clones and leaves some out. The sample contains about 14,000 clones, approximately 40% of which appear only once. This material consisted of tumor tissue, taken after nivolumab (anti-PD-1) treatment. The origin of the receptors is a person aged 40 to 85 with oral cavity squamous cell carcinoma.

The chain employs TRBV4-3 and TRBJ2-2; D remains unclear. Germline lookup yields CDR1 LGHNA and CDR2 YSLEER. Trimming took off 0 bases at V and 6 bases at J, with 11 bases between the two ends. CDR3 size: 15 residues. CDR3 DNA sequence: TGCGCCAGCAGCCAAGAATTGGTCGCCGCCGGGGAGCTGTTTTTT. This sequence encodes CASSQELVAAGELFF.

This clone appeared a few times. V gene TRBV2 combines with J gene TRBJ2-7; a weak D match, TRBD2 (5 bases). Per germline, CDR1 SNHLY and CDR2 FYNNEI. V was trimmed by 3 bases and J by 3 bases, leaving 6 bases between them. There are 12 residues in the CDR3. CDR3 region: CASSDTSYEQYF. The CDR3 DNA sequence: TGTGCCAGCAGTGATACTAGCTACGAGCAGTACTTC.

The sample holds a few counts of this clone. The chain joins TRBV29-1 to TRBJ1-2; 7 bases line up with TRBD1. Germline CDR1 and CDR2: SQVTM and ANQGSEA. Germline trimming cut 3 bases from V and 7 bases from J; bases unmatched to any gene: 2. CDR3 size: 11 residues. The chain's CDR3 is CSVDRDSGYTF. Here the CDR3 DNA reads TGCAGCGTTGACCGGGACAGTGGCTACACCTTC.

This sequence joins TRBV5-4 and TRBJ2-7, with 11 bases lining up with TRBD1. The CDR3 totals 14 residues. With 4 bases clipped from V and 2 bases from J, the junction kept 2 bases outside the gene matches. Germline CDR1 reads SGHNT; CDR2 reads YYREEE (reference sequence). CDR3: CASSQGQGAYEQYF. In DNA form, the CDR3 reads TGTGCCAGCAGCCAGGGACAGGGGGCCTACGAGCAGTACTTC.

This clone appeared a few times. This chain links TRBV29-1 with TRBJ1-1; D is unclear. Germline V lookup: CDR1 SQVTM, CDR2 ANQGSEA. CDR3 size: 13 residues. V shed 4 bases and J shed 4 bases, with 13 bases lying between them. CDR3 DNA sequence: TGCAGCGTTGGCTGGGGTGTCGGCACTGAAGCTTTCTTT. As protein: CSVGWGVGTEAFF.

This clone appeared a few times. This rearrangement joins TRBV27 to TRBJ1-6; 7 nucleotides line up with TRBD1. The germline gives CDR1 MNHEY, CDR2 SMNVEV (reference sequence). J was trimmed by 10 bases and V by 5 bases; bases with no gene match: 8. The CDR3 totals 14 residues. CDR3 DNA: TGTGCCAGCAGTAAAGGACAGGTGGGCTCACCCCTCCACTTT. This gives the protein CASSKGQVGSPLHF.

The V call is TRBV16, the J call TRBJ1-1; D remains unclear. V was cut by 2 bases and J by 1 base, with 5 bases left in between. CDR1 is KGHSY and CDR2 is FQNENV in the germline V gene. This CDR3 comprises 13 residues. DNA of the CDR3: TGTGCCAGCAGCCAACAAGGGAACACTGAAGCTTTCTTT. Protein sequence: CASSQQGNTEAFF. Combining the CDR3 with reference TRBV16 and TRBJ1-1 gives the whole variable domain GEEVAQTPKHLVRGEGQKAKLYCAPIKGHSYVFWYQQVLKNEFKFLISFQNENVFDETGMPKERFSAKCLPNSPCSLEIQATKLEDSAVYFCASSQQGNTEAFFGQGTRLTVV.

This rearrangement joins TRBV5-6 to TRBJ1-2, with a weak D call TRBD1 (6 bases). Per the germline V gene, CDR1 is SGHDT and CDR2 is YYEEEE. The CDR3 extends over 15 amino acids. V was shortened by 0 bases and J by 0 bases, with 9 bases between the two germline ends. The CDR3 nucleotides are TGTGCCAGCAGCTTGGTCGACAGGTCTAACTATGGCTACACCTTC. It encodes CASSLVDRSNYGYTF.

This clone was seen once. In DNA form, the CDR3 reads TGCAGTGCTAGTCGGAGGACTGAAGCTTTCTTT. It translates to CSASRRTEAFF. This rearrangement joins TRBV20-1 to TRBJ1-1, with no clear D. The CDR3 has 11 amino acids. Trimming removed 3 bases at V and 5 bases at J, with 7 bases between. Germline V gene lookup returns CDR1 DFQATT and CDR2 SNEGSKA (reference sequence).

The rearrangement uses TRBV6-5 and TRBJ1-5, with 7 bases that match TRBD1. This CDR3 region has 14 residues. The J segment lost 2 bases and the V segment lost 4 bases, leaving 2 bases of the junction unmatched. Germline CDR1 and CDR2: MNHEY and SVGAGI. The CDR3 coding sequence is TGTGCCAGCAGTTCCGGGACAGGCAATCAGCCCCAGCATTTT. This gives the protein CASSSGTGNQPQHF.

The CDR3 region is CASSLARLGFNEQFF. The CDR3 nucleotides read TGCGCCAGCAGCTTGGCCCGACTAGGGTTCAATGAGCAGTTCTTC. The chain carries TRBV5-1 and TRBJ2-1; TRBD2 is a possible D gene (6 bases). The V gene's germline CDR1 is SGHRS and CDR2 YFSETQ. V was cut by 0 bases and J by 6 bases, with 13 bases left in between. The CDR3 sequence is 15 residues long.

This clone was found a few times. J is TRBJ1-5 and V is TRBV6-5, with 7 bases matching TRBD1. Trimming removed 1 base from V and 1 base from J; junction bases left unmatched: 1. The germline gives CDR1 MNHEY, CDR2 SVGAGI. The CDR3 sequence is 15 residues long. CDR3 in amino acids: CASSYWDRSNQPQHF. DNA of the CDR3: TGTGCCAGCAGTTACTGGGACAGAAGCAATCAGCCCCAGCATTTT.

The chain uses TRBV6-1 and TRBJ2-7; D remains ambiguous. Per the germline V gene, CDR1 is MNHNS and CDR2 is SASEGT. Trimming left V 5 bases short and J 7 bases short, with 12 bases between. The CDR3 has 12 residues. In nucleotides, the CDR3 is TGTGCCAGCAGTTATCCGACTGGGGAGCAGTACTTC. Its translation is CASSYPTGEQYF.

The chain carries TRBV19 and TRBJ2-5; TRBD1 or TRBD2 may be the D gene (6 bases each). This CDR3 is built from 14 residues. Trimming took off 5 bases at V and 7 bases at J, with 17 bases between the two ends. CDR1 and CDR2 from the germline V gene are LNHDA and SQIVND (reference sequence). The CDR3 region has the DNA TGTGCCAGTAGTGGAGGGGGGTCGAGGGGGACCCAGTACTTC. Translation gives CASSGGGSRGTQYF.

The chain joins TRBV11-2 to TRBJ2-3, with D perhaps TRBD2 (6 bases). There are 13 residues in the CDR3. The germline CDR1 and CDR2 sequences are SGHAT and FQNNGV. V lost 4 bases and J 9 bases, leaving 14 bases between the germline ends. CDR3 loop: CASSSAWGDTQYF. DNA of the CDR3: TGTGCCAGCAGCTCCGCTTGGGGGGACACGCAGTATTTT.

By sample share, this clone is medium-sized. The chain is built from TRBV5-5 and TRBJ2-7; D may be TRBD1 or TRBD2 (5 bases each). With 4 bases removed from V and 2 bases from J, the gap between germline ends came to 10 bases. The germline V gene has CDR1 SGHKS and CDR2 YYEKEE (reference sequence). The CDR3 is 13 amino acids. CDR3 region: CASSLGRTYEQYF. As DNA, the CDR3 is TGTGCCAGCAGCCTGGGACGGACCTACGAGCAGTACTTC.

This rearrangement joins TRBV5-6 to TRBJ2-3; 8 bases line up with TRBD1. The CDR3 runs 15 residues. The junction had 13 bases not matched to a gene; V was cut back by 2 bases and J by 11 bases. In germline, CDR1 is SGHDT, CDR2 YYEEEE. CDR3 amino acids: CASSLGVRGPEGQYF. CDR3 in DNA: TGTGCCAGCAGCTTAGGTGTCAGGGGGCCTGAGGGGCAGTATTTT.

The chain recombines TRBV4-2 with TRBJ2-2; no definite D call. The CDR3 extends over 13 amino acids. The V and J ends lost 3 bases and 4 bases respectively, with 6 bases between them. Per the germline V gene, CDR1 is LGHNA and CDR2 is YNFKEQ. CDR3 sequence: CASSQDGTGELFF. In nucleotides, the CDR3 is TGTGCCAGCAGCCAGGATGGCACCGGGGAGCTGTTTTTT.

The CDR3 loop is CASSWTGANEQFF. The CDR3 nucleotides read TGTGCCAGTAGTTGGACAGGGGCCAATGAGCAGTTCTTC. The chain joins TRBV19 to TRBJ2-1; the match to TRBD1 covers 9 bases. Trimming took 5 bases from V and 6 from J; bases not matched to a gene: 2. The CDR3 spans 13 residues. The V gene's germline CDR1 is LNHDA and CDR2 SQIVND (reference sequence).

The chain employs TRBV4-1 and TRBJ2-2, with 7 bases matching TRBD1. Germline CDR1 reads MGHRA; CDR2 reads YSYEKL. This CDR3 spans 15 amino acids. The J segment lost 6 bases and the V segment lost 4 bases, leaving 8 bases of the junction unmatched. CDR3 coding DNA: TGCGCCAGCAGCCCCAGGGGGTTCTGGTCCGGGGAGCTGTTTTTT. Residues: CASSPRGFWSGELFF.